This TCR beta chain comes out of a study of technical replicates of blood from a handful of donors (dated by TCRdb to the late 2010s). Notes on this clone: Its antigen is unknown. Per-nucleotide qualities are absent, and no much larger clonotype sits a single base away.

V is cut back by 5 bases and J by 5 bases, with 4 bases in the junction unmatched. The CDR3, from cysteine to phenylalanine, totals 13 residues. The only DNA kept is the CDR3, 39 bases in frame from the first base. In the germline V gene, CDR1 corresponds to SNHLY and CDR2 to FYNNEI. Preparation of the library involved the immunoSEQ multiplex PCR assay. TCRdb retrieved this table from immuneACCESS and kept in-frame rearrangements only. Not all clones are present; in checked studies, unresolved V genes account for under half, and no reason is known for the remainder. The sample has 65,000 to 80,000 clones on record, around 90% of them singletons. The top ten hold approximately 0.4% of the sample.

Source material: T cells isolated from PBMCs. This receptor was taken from a human donor in good health. The chain links TRBV2 with TRBJ2-5, with 8 junctional bases fitting TRBD1. The CDR3 protein sequence reads: CASSRQGLETQYF. The nucleotides are TGTGCCAGCAGTCGACAGGGGCTGGAGACCCAGTACTTC. The full variable domain, completed from the reference TRBV2 and TRBJ2-5 proteins outside the CDR3, reads EPEVTQTPSHQVTQMGQEVILRCVPISNHLYFYWYRQILGQKVEFLVSFYNNEISEKSEIFDDQFSVERPDGSNFTLKIRSTKLEDSAMYFCASSRQGLETQYFGPGTRLLVL.